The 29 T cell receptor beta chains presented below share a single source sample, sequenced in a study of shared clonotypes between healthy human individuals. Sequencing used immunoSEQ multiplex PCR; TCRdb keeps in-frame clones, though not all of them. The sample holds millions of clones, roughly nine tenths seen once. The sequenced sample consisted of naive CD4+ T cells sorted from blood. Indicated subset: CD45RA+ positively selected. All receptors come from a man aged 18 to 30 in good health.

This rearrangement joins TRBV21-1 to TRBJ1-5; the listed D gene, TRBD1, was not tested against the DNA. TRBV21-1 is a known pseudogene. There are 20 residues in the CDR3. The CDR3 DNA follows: TGTGCCAGCAGCAAAAGCTGGGACAGGAAAAACCCGCCTTCTAATCAGCCCCAGCATTTT. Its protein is CASSKSWDRKNPPSNQPQHF.

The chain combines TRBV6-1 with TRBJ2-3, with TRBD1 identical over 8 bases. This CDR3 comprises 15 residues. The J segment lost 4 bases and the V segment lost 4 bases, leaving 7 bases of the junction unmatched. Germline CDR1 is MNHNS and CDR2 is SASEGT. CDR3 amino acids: CASSVTGGLADTQYF. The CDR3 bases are TGTGCCAGCAGTGTAACAGGGGGTCTCGCAGATACGCAGTATTTT.

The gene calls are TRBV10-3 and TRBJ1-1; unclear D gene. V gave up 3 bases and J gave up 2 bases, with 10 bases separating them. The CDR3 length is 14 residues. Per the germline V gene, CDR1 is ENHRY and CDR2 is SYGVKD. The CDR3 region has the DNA TGTGCCATCAGTGATGTTTCGTCCAACACTGAAGCTTTCTTT. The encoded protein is CAISDVSSNTEAFF.

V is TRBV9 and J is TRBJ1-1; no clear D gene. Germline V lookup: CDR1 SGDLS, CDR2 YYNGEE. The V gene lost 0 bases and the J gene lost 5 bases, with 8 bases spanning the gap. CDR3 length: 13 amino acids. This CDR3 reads CASSVVWGTEAFF. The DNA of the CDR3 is TGTGCCAGCAGCGTAGTCTGGGGAACTGAAGCTTTCTTT.

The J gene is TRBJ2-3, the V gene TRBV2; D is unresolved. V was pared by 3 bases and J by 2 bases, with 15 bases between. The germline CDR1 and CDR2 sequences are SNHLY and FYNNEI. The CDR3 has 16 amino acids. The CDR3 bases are TGTGCCAGCAGTGACGACGGCGGAGCCTCCACAGATACGCAGTATTTT. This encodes CASSDDGGASTDTQYF.

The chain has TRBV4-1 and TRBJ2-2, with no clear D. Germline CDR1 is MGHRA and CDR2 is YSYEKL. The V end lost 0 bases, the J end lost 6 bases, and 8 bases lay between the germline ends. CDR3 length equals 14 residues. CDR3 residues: CASSQDTNSGELFF. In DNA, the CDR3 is TGCGCCAGCAGCCAAGATACCAATTCCGGGGAGCTGTTTTTT.

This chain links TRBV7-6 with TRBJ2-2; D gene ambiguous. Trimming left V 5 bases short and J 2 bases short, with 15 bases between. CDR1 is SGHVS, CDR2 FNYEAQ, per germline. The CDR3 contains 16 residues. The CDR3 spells CASSPLWQLNTGELFF. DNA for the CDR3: TGTGCCAGCAGCCCTTTGTGGCAGTTAAACACCGGGGAGCTGTTTTTT. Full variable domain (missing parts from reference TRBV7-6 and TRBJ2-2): GAGVSQSPRYKVTKRGQDVALRCDPISGHVSLYWYRQALGQGPEFLTYFNYEAQQDKSGLPNDRFSAERPEGSISTLTIQRTEQRDSAMYRCASSPLWQLNTGELFFGEGSRLTVL.

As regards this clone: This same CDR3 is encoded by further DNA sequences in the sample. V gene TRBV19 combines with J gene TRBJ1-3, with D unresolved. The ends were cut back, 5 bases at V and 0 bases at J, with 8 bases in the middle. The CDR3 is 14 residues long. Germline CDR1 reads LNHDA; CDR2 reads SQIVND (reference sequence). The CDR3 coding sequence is TGTGCCAGTAGTCCTCAGAGCTCTGGAAACACCATATATTTT. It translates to CASSPQSSGNTIYF.

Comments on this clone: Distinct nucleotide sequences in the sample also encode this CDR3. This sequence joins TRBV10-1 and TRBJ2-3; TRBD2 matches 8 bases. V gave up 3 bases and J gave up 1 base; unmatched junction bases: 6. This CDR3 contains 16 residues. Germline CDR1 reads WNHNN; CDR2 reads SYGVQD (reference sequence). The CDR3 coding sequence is TGCGCCAGCAGTGAAAGTCTAGCGGGCGGCACAGATACGCAGTATTTT. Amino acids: CASSESLAGGTDTQYF.

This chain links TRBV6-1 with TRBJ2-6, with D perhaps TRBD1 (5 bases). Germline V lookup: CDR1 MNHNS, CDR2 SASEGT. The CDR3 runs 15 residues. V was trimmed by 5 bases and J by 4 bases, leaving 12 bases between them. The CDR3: CASSKKGLGANVLTF. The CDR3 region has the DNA TGTGCCAGCAGTAAAAAGGGGTTAGGGGCCAACGTCCTGACTTTC.

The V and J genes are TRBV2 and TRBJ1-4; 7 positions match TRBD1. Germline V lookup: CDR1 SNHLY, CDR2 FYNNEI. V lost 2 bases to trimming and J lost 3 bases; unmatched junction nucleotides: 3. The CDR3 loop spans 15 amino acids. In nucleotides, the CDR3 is TGTGCCAGCAGTGAAATGAGGGGGCCTAATGAAAAACTGTTTTTT. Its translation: CASSEMRGPNEKLFF.

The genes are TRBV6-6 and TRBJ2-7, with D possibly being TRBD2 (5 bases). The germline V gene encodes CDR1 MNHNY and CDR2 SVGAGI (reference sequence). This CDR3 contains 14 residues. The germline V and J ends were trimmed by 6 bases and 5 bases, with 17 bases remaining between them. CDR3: CASSRREGPHEQYF. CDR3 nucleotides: TGTGCCAGCAGCCGGCGTGAGGGCCCCCACGAGCAGTACTTC.

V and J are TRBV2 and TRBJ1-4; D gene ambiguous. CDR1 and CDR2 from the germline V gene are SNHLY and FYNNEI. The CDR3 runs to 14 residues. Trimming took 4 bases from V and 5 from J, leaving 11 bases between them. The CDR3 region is CASSGGQMNEKLFF. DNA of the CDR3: TGTGCCAGCAGTGGCGGTCAGATGAATGAAAAACTGTTTTTT.

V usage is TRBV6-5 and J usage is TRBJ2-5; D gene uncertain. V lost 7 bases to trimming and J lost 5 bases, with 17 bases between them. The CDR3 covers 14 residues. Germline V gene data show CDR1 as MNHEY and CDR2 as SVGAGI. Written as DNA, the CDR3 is TGTGCCAGCAAATCTTCTAGGTTGTGGGAGACCCAGTACTTC. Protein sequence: CASKSSRLWETQYF.

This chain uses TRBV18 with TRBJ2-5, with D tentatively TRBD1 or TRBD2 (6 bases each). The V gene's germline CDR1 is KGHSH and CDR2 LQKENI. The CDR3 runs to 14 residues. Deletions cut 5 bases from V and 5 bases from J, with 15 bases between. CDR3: CASSSGAVGETQYF. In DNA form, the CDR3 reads TGTGCCAGCTCATCGGGGGCTGTGGGGGAGACCCAGTACTTC.

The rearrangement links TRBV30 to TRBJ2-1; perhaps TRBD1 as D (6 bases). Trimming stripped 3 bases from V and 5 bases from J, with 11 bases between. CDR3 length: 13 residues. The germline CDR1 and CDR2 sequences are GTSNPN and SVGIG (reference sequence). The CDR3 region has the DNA TGTGCCTGGAGCCGGACAGCCCACAATGAGCAGTTCTTC. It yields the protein CAWSRTAHNEQFF.

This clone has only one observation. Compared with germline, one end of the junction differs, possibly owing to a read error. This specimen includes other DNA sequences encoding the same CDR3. The CDR3 region has the DNA TGTGCCAGCAGGTTAGCGGGGAATGAGCAGTTCTTC. As protein: CASRLAGNEQFF. This chain connects TRBV7-2 to TRBJ2-1, with 8 bases that match TRBD2. Germline lookup yields CDR1 SGHTA and CDR2 FQGNSA. CDR3 length equals 12 residues.

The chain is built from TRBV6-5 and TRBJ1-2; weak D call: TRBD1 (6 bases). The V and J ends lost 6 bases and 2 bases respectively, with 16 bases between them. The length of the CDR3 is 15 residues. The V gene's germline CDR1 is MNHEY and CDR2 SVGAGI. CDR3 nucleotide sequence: TGTGCCAGCAGAATTCAGGGGAACCCGAACTATGGCTACACCTTC. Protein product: CASRIQGNPNYGYTF.

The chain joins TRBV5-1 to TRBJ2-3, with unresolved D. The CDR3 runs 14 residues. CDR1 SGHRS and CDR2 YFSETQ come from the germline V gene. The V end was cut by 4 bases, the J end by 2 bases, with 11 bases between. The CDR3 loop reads CASSPNPVTDTQYF. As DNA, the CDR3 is TGCGCCAGCAGCCCGAATCCTGTCACAGATACGCAGTATTTT.

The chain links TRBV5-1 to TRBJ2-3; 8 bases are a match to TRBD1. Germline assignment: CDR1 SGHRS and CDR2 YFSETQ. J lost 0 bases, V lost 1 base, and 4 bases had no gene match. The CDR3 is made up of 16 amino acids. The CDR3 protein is CASSLTGQGSTDTQYF. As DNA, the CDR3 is TGCGCCAGCAGCTTGACCGGACAGGGAAGCACAGATACGCAGTATTTT.

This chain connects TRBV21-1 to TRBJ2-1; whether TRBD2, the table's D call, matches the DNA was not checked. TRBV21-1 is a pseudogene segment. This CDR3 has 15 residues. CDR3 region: CASSRGLAGYNEQFF. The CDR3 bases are TGTGCCAGCAGCAGGGGACTAGCGGGCTACAATGAGCAGTTCTTC.

The CDR3 reads CASAQEVSYNSPLHF. CDR3 nucleotides: TGCGCCAGCGCGCAGGAGGTCTCCTATAATTCACCCCTCCACTTT. The chain links TRBV5-1 to TRBJ1-6; D is unresolved. This CDR3 is 15 amino acids long. V was pared by 7 bases and J by 0 bases, with 11 bases between. The germline V gene encodes CDR1 SGHRS and CDR2 YFSETQ.

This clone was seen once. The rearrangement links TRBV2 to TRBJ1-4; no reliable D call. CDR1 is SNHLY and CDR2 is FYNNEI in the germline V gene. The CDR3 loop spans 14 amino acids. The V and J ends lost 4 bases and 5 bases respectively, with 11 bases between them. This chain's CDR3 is CASSAGSKNEKLFF. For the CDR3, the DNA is TGTGCCAGCAGTGCCGGCAGTAAAAATGAAAAACTGTTTTTT.

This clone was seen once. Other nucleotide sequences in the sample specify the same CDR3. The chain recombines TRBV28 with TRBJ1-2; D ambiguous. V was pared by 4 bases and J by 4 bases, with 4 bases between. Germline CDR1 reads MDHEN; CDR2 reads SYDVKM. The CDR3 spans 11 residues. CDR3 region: CASSSAYGYTF. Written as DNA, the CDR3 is TGTGCCAGCAGTTCCGCCTATGGCTACACCTTC.

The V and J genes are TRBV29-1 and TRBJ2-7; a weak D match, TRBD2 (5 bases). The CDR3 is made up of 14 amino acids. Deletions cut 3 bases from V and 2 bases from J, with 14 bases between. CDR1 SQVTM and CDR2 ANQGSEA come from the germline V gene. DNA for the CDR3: TGCAGCGTTGATATAAGCGGAGGAGCCTACGAGCAGTACTTC. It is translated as CSVDISGGAYEQYF.

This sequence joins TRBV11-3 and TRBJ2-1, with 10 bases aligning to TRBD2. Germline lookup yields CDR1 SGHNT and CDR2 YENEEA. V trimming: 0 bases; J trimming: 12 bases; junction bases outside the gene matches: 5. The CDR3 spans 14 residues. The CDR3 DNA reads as TGTGCCAGCAGCTTAGAGCAGCGGGGGGGCGCGCAGTTCTTC. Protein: CASSLEQRGGAQFF.

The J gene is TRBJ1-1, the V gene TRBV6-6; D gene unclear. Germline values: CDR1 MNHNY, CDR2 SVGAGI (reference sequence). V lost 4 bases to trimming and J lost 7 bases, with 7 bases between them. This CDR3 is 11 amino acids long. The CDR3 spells CASSWADEAFF. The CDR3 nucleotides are TGTGCCAGCAGTTGGGCAGATGAAGCTTTCTTT.

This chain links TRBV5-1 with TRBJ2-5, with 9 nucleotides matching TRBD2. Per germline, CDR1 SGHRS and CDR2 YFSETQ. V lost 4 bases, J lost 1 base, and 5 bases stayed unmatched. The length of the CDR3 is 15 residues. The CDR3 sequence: CASSGRGGPQETQYF. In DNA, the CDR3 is TGCGCCAGCAGCGGGCGGGGGGGCCCCCAAGAGACCCAGTACTTC.

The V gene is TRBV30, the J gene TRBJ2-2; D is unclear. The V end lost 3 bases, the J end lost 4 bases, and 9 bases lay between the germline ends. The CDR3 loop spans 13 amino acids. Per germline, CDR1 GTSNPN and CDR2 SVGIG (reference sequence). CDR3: CAWRGVTTGELFF. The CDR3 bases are TGTGCCTGGAGAGGAGTAACCACCGGGGAGCTGTTTTTT.